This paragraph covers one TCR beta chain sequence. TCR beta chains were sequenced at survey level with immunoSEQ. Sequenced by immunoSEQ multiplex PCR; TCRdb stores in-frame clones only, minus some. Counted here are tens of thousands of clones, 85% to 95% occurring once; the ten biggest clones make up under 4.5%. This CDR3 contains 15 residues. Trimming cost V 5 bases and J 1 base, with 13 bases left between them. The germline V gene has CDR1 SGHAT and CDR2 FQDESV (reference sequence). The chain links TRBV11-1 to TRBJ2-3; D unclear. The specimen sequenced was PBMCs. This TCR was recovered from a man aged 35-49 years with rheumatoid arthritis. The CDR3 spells CASSPQRARTDTQYF. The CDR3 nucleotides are TGTGCCAGCAGCCCCCAACGGGCTCGCACAGATACGCAGTATTTT.